This T cell receptor beta chain derives from a study of blood T cell repertoires in COVID-19. Overall study: Sites in the United States, Italy and Spain provided acute and convalescent COVID-19 samples.

Study processing details: Reference gene primer amplification gave nucleated cell count estimates. The data were produced by immunoSEQ multiplex PCR, yet TCRdb's version contains in-frame clones alone and is incomplete. V, J and clone size were drawn from that table, and D and trimming were deduced from the DNA. The data show tens of thousands of clones, more than 90% seen once. One Seattle source followed patients from active infection through their disease course. The receptor's source is a man between 50 and 59 years old with COVID-19, enrolled during active disease. The sample taken for sequencing was peripheral blood.

CDR3 sequence reads: CASSPEPTANSNQPQHF. The DNA of the CDR3 is TGTGCCAGCAGCCCGGAACCAACAGCAAATAGCAATCAGCCCCAGCATTTT. The gene calls are TRBV5-4 and TRBJ1-5; D is uncertain. The CDR3 has 17 amino acids. Germline CDR1 and CDR2: SGHNT and YYREEE (reference sequence). V lost 4 bases and J 0 bases, leaving 17 bases between the germline ends.